This is a list of T cell receptor beta chains from one sample in a study of prognosis after radiotherapy for stage I lung cancer. One entry per CDR3 protein results from TCRdb running MiXCR on the multiplex PCR reads. The sample records about 15,000 distinct CDR3 sequences, around 31% being singletons. The source was PBMCs, collected before or after stereotactic body radiation therapy (not recorded which). These receptors were obtained from a donor over 45 with non-small cell lung cancer. Each CDR3 is given with its conserved first and last residue. A D gene is named only where the DNA matches it firmly. Clone size, where shown, is once, few, many, or a class for clones that have expanded.

v_gene	abundance	j_gene	d_gene	CDR3aa	CDR3nt
TRBV6-1	many	TRBJ1-2	TRBD1	CASSKTGFGGYTF	TGTGCCAGCAGTAAGACAGGGTTCGGTGGCTACACCTTC
TRBV6-1	many	TRBJ2-2	TRBD2	CASSTSGGWTGELFF	TGTGCCAGCAGCACTAGCGGGGGCTGGACCGGGGAGCTGTTTTTT
TRBV12-3/TRBV12-4	-	TRBJ2-7	-	CAITYREIDEQYF	TGTGCCATCACTTACCGGGAAATCGACGAGCAGTACTTC
TRBV20-1	-	TRBJ2-3	-	CSPAGVAVGYGTDTQYF	TGCAGTCCTGCGGGTGTAGCGGTAGGCTACGGCACAGATACGCAGTATTTT
TRBV19	many	TRBJ1-5	-	CASSISLVDQPQHF	TGTGCCAGTAGTATAAGTCTCGTCGATCAGCCCCAGCATTTT
TRBV9	-	TRBJ2-5	-	CASSVLTSISQETQYF	TGTGCCAGCAGCGTACTGACTTCCATCAGCCAAGAGACCCAGTACTTC
TRBV28	-	TRBJ2-2	-	CASNPIAVTGSHTWELFF	TGTGCCAGCAACCCCATAGCGGTAACGGGATCGCACACCTGGGAGCTGTTTTTT
TRBV5-6	few	TRBJ1-5	-	CASSNQGGPQHF	TGTGCCAGCAGCAACCAGGGAGGGCCCCAGCATTTT
TRBV20-1	once	TRBJ2-7	TRBD2	CCSRDLAGYEQYF	TGCTGTTCTAGAGATCTAGCGGGCTACGAGCAGTACTTC
TRBV4-1	many	TRBJ1-4	-	CASSQDPPTSNEKLFF	TGCGCCAGCAGCCAAGATCCCCCCACCAGTAATGAAAAACTGTTTTTT
TRBV7-2	once	TRBJ2-1	-	CASSAGYNEQFF	TGTGCCAGCTCGGCAGGGTACAATGAGCAGTTCTTC
TRBV20-1	many	TRBJ2-7	-	CSATTGASYEQYF	TGCAGTGCTACCACGGGGGCCTCCTACGAGCAGTACTTC
TRBV19	many	TRBJ2-3	-	CASSTLAGVGDTQYF	TGTGCCAGTAGTACCCTAGCCGGGGTGGGAGATACGCAGTATTTT
TRBV6-1	-	TRBJ2-7	TRBD2	CASSHSSGTTPYEQYF	TGTGCCAGCAGTCATAGTAGCGGGACTACTCCGTACGAGCAGTACTTC
TRBV6-1	many	TRBJ2-1	TRBD1	CASSEPGQGRDNEQFF	TGTGCCAGCAGTGAACCGGGACAGGGCCGGGACAATGAGCAGTTCTTC
TRBV28	many	TRBJ1-1	-	CASSLYAGGITEAFF	TGTGCCAGCAGTTTATACGCAGGTGGTATCACTGAAGCTTTCTTT
TRBV4-3	many	TRBJ2-2	-	CASSQDEHRVTGELFF	TGCGCCAGCAGCCAAGATGAGCACCGGGTCACCGGGGAGCTGTTTTTT
TRBV5-1	-	TRBJ2-3	TRBD1	CTSSVQGVDTQYF	TGCACCAGCAGCGTGCAGGGGGTAGATACGCAGTATTTT
TRBV5-8	many	TRBJ1-5	-	CASDGRDQPQHF	TGTGCCAGCGACGGAAGGGATCAGCCCCAGCATTTT
TRBV5-6	many	TRBJ2-2	TRBD2	CASSPVGREHTGELFF	TGTGCCAGCAGCCCGGTGGGGCGGGAGCACACCGGGGAGCTGTTTTTT
TRBV14	many	TRBJ2-1	-	CASQRTSSYNEQFF	TGTGCCTCCCAGCGGACCAGCTCCTACAATGAGCAGTTCTTC
TRBV7-2	many	TRBJ2-7	-	CASSSRTEASYEQYF	TGTGCCAGCAGCTCCCGGACAGAGGCTTCCTACGAGCAGTACTTC
TRBV15	many	TRBJ2-4	-	CATSRGSGTDRNIQYF	TGTGCCACCAGCAGGGGGTCCGGGACGGACAGAAACATTCAGTACTTC
TRBV14	many	TRBJ2-1	TRBD2	CASSQAGTSGYNEQFF	TGTGCCAGCAGCCAAGCCGGGACTAGCGGCTACAATGAGCAGTTCTTC
TRBV5-1	many	TRBJ1-2	-	CASRERNYGYTF	TGCGCCAGCAGGGAACGTAACTATGGCTACACCTTC
TRBV20-1	many	TRBJ1-5	-	CSARGGNQPQHF	TGCAGTGCACGGGGGGGAAATCAGCCCCAGCATTTT
TRBV5-1	-	TRBJ2-1	-	CASSFGDGRDEQFF	TGCGCCAGCAGCTTTGGGGACGGCAGGGATGAGCAGTTCTTC
TRBV6-1	-	TRBJ2-1	-	CASSGSAALNEQFF	TGTGCCAGCAGTGGATCGGCAGCCCTCAATGAGCAGTTCTTC
TRBV5-4	many	TRBJ2-3	-	CASSFGGTQRDTQYF	TGTGCCAGCAGCTTTGGAGGCACCCAGAGGGATACGCAGTATTTT
TRBV12-3/TRBV12-4	-	TRBJ2-4	TRBD2	CASSFGGSANIQYF	TGTGCCAGCAGTTTCGGCGGGAGTGCAAACATTCAGTACTTC
TRBV10-2	many	TRBJ2-2	TRBD2	CASTGREAGELFF	TGCGCCAGCACGGGGCGGGAGGCCGGGGAGCTGTTTTTT
TRBV7-9	medium-sized	TRBJ2-7	TRBD2	CASSLLDGRASYEQYF	TGTGCCAGCAGCTTATTAGACGGGAGGGCGTCCTACGAGCAGTACTTC
TRBV6-2/TRBV6-3	-	TRBJ2-2	TRBD1	CGQEEDRDTGELFF	TGTGGCCAAGAAGAGGACAGGGACACCGGGGAGCTGTTTTTT
TRBV12-3/TRBV12-4	many	TRBJ2-2	-	CASSGDTGELFF	TGTGCCAGCAGTGGGGACACCGGGGAGCTGTTTTTT
TRBV19	many	TRBJ2-1	-	CASSLGGLEQFF	TGTGCCAGTAGCCTGGGGGGACTTGAGCAGTTCTTC
TRBV20-1	many	TRBJ2-1	TRBD2	CSAKREGYNEQFF	TGCAGTGCTAAGCGGGAGGGGTACAATGAGCAGTTCTTC
TRBV24-1	-	TRBJ2-1	TRBD2	CATSVTSGWGNNEQFF	TGTGCCACCAGTGTCACTAGCGGGTGGGGAAATAATGAGCAGTTCTTC
TRBV20-1	-	TRBJ2-2	-	CSAIDFWRTGELFF	TGCAGTGCTATAGATTTCTGGCGGACCGGGGAGCTGTTTTTT
TRBV3-1	many	TRBJ2-7	TRBD2	CASSQGGTSGRGEQYF	TGTGCCAGCAGCCAAGGAGGGACTAGCGGAAGGGGGGAGCAGTACTTT
TRBV12-3/TRBV12-4	-	TRBJ2-1	-	CAGSLGKGGNNEQFF	TGTGCCGGCAGTTTGGGGAAAGGGGGGAACAATGAGCAGTTCTTC
TRBV19	-	TRBJ1-6	TRBD1	CAGRTGPKDSRLHF	TGTGCCGGTAGGACAGGGCCGAAGGATTCACGCCTCCACTTT
TRBV5-1	many	TRBJ2-2	-	CASSPNLGNAGELFF	TGCGCCAGCAGCCCCAACCTAGGAAACGCCGGGGAGCTGTTTTTT
TRBV19	many	TRBJ2-5	-	CASSIGIQQETQYF	TGTGCCAGTAGTATCGGTATACAGCAAGAGACCCAGTACTTC
TRBV28	-	TRBJ2-1	-	CASSPIDGNNEQFF	TGTGCCAGCAGTCCTATCGACGGAAACAATGAGCAGTTCTTC
TRBV7-2	-	TRBJ1-6	-	CASSLEVSLTNSTLNF	TGTGCCAGCAGCTTAGAAGTCAGCCTCACTAATTCAACCCTCAACTTT
TRBV3-1	many	TRBJ1-2	-	CASSPGNLNYGYTF	TGTGCCAGCAGCCCCGGGAACCTGAACTATGGCTACACCTTC
TRBV20-1	many	TRBJ2-1	TRBD2	CSARARGLAGGHAVVEQFF	TGCAGTGCCAGGGCGCGTGGACTAGCGGGAGGGCACGCAGTTGTCGAGCAGTTCTTC